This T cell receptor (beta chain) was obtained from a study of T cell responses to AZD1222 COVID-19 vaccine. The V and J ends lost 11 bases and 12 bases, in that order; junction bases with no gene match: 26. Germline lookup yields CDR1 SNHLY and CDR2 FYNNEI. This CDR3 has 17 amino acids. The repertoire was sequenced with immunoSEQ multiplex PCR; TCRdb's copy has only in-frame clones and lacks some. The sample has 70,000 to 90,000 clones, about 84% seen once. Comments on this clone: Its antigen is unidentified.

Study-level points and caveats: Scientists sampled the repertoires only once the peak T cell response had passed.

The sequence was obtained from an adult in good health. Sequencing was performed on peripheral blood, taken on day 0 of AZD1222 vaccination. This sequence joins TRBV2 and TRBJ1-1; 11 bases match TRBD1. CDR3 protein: CAGQGLRPRRDRGKTFF. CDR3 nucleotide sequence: TGTGCCGGCCAAGGCCTTCGCCCCCGACGGGACAGGGGGAAAACTTTCTTT.